The 25 T cell receptor beta chains below come from one sample, sequenced in a study of long-term antiretroviral therapy in people with HIV. With survey level as its setting, the immunoSEQ assay was v3.0. Sequencing used immunoSEQ multiplex PCR; TCRdb keeps in-frame clones, though not all of them. The data contain approximately 17,000 clones, around four fifths of them seen just once; the ten biggest clones take up more than 14%. The specimen was unsorted PBMCs, collected approximately 2.1 years before starting antiretroviral therapy. These TCRs come from a man aged 30 to 39 with HIV.

This chain uses TRBV7-9 with TRBJ2-1; TRBD2 matches 9 bases. The ends lost 2 bases at V and 7 bases at J; junction bases unmatched: 6. This CDR3 is 15 amino acids long. Germline V gene sequence: CDR1 SEHNR, CDR2 FQNEAQ (reference sequence). CDR3 bases: TGTGCCAGCAGCTTATTAGCGGGAGTGGGTAATGAGCAGTTCTTC. Protein product: CASSLLAGVGNEQFF.

The DNA for the CDR3 is TGTGCCAGCAGCCCAGGGGGCGCGGGCAATCAGCCCCAGCATTTT. It yields the protein CASSPGGAGNQPQHF. The rearrangement joins TRBV7-2 to TRBJ1-5; TRBD1 matches at 8 bases. V trimming: 5 bases; J trimming: 2 bases; junction bases outside the gene matches: 5. Germline V CDR1 and CDR2: SGHTA, FQGNSA. The CDR3 spans 15 residues.

This rearrangement joins TRBV10-1 to TRBJ1-2; 7 nucleotides line up with TRBD1. Per the germline V gene, CDR1 is WNHNN and CDR2 is SYGVQD (reference sequence). This CDR3 spans 14 amino acids. Losses at the gene ends were 4 bases for V and 4 bases for J; bases not matched to a gene: 6. The CDR3 protein is CASSGTTGSYGYTF. In nucleotides, the CDR3 is TGCGCCAGCAGTGGGACGACAGGGTCCTATGGCTACACCTTC.

This chain uses TRBV5-3 with TRBJ2-7; weak D call: TRBD1 (6 bases). TRBV5-3 is an ORF; its function is uncertain. The V and J ends lost 8 bases and 5 bases respectively, with 14 bases between them. The CDR3 is made up of 12 amino acids. CDR3 region: CASSTGNNEQYF. Here the CDR3 DNA reads TGTGCCAGCAGCACAGGGAACAACGAGCAGTACTTC.

This chain links TRBV6-1 with TRBJ1-2, with D possibly being TRBD1 (6 bases). Germline lookup yields CDR1 MNHNS and CDR2 SASEGT. V gave up 4 bases and J gave up 8 bases, with 17 bases separating them. There are 14 residues in the CDR3. The CDR3 DNA reads TGTGCCAGCAGTGCGCAGGGGTGGGCTCCCGGCTACACCTTC. Its translation: CASSAQGWAPGYTF.

This chain uses TRBV5-4 with TRBJ1-1; possible D gene TRBD1, 6 bases. The CDR3 sequence is 14 residues long. V was cut by 5 bases and J by 6 bases, with 17 bases left in between. From germline, CDR1 is SGHNT and CDR2 YYREEE (reference sequence). In DNA, the CDR3 is TGTGCCAGCAGTTTGTTACAGGGTGCGGCTGAAGCTTTCTTT. It is translated as CASSLLQGAAEAFF. Full variable domain (missing parts from reference TRBV5-4 and TRBJ1-1): ETGVTQSPTHLIKTRGQQVTLRCSSQSGHNTVSWYQQALGQGPQFIFQYYREEENGRGNFPPRFSGLQFPNYSSELNVNALELDDSALYLCASSLLQGAAEAFFGQGTRLTVV.

This clone has only a few counts. The chain recombines TRBV27 with TRBJ1-2; D perhaps matches TRBD1 (5 bases). CDR1 is MNHEY, CDR2 SMNVEV, per germline (reference sequence). The CDR3 has 17 residues. The V end was cut by 7 bases, the J end by 4 bases, with 25 bases between. The CDR3 spells CASTRVGGDYTLYGYTF. The CDR3 coding sequence is TGTGCCAGCACTCGGGTTGGGGGGGACTACACCCTCTATGGCTACACCTTC.

This chain joins TRBV18 and TRBJ2-7; 9 bases line up with TRBD2. This CDR3 spans 15 amino acids. Trimming removed 5 bases from V and 2 bases from J; junction bases left unmatched: 7. CDR1 KGHSH and CDR2 LQKENI come from the germline V gene. CDR3 DNA sequence: TGTGCCAGCTCATCTTCGACTAGCGGAACCTACGAGCAGTACTTC. This gives the protein CASSSSTSGTYEQYF.

The chain is built from TRBV6-1 and TRBJ2-7; D might be TRBD1 (6 bases). Per the germline V gene, CDR1 is MNHNS and CDR2 is SASEGT. Between the trimmed V and J ends, which lost 3 bases and 2 bases, there was a span of 8 bases. This CDR3 is 13 amino acids long. CDR3 amino acids: CASSEDSPYEQYF. CDR3 nucleotide sequence: TGTGCCAGCAGTGAGGACAGCCCCTACGAGCAGTACTTC.

J is TRBJ2-3 and V is TRBV9; D unresolved. The length of the CDR3 is 12 residues. Trimming cost V 0 bases and J 4 bases, with 3 bases left between them. Germline V gene sequence: CDR1 SGDLS, CDR2 YYNGEE. CDR3 in DNA: TGTGCCAGCAGCGTAGGATCAGATACGCAGTATTTT. Its protein is CASSVGSDTQYF.

This chain uses TRBV27 with TRBJ2-5; 9 positions agree with TRBD2. Trimming at V came to 3 bases and at J to 4 bases, leaving 3 bases not matched to a gene. The CDR3 has 14 residues. The germline CDR1 and CDR2 sequences are MNHEY and SMNVEV (reference sequence). CDR3: CASSLLGLAETQYF. DNA for the CDR3: TGTGCCAGCAGTTTGTTGGGACTAGCAGAGACCCAGTACTTC.

The genes are TRBV27 and TRBJ2-1; 7 nucleotides match TRBD1. Losses at the gene ends were 4 bases for V and 0 bases for J; bases not matched to a gene: 6. CDR3 size: 16 residues. Germline loops: CDR1 MNHEY, CDR2 SMNVEV (reference sequence). The CDR3 DNA reads TGTGCCAGCAGTTCGCGACAGGGAAGCTCCTACAATGAGCAGTTCTTC. This translates into CASSSRQGSSYNEQFF.

This clone was seen only once. This chain uses TRBV14 with TRBJ2-5; D not resolved. Germline CDR1 and CDR2: SGHDN and FVKESK. The CDR3 extends over 14 amino acids. Trimming took off 2 bases at V and 4 bases at J, with 11 bases between the two ends. Here the CDR3 reads CASSQKYSPETQYF. DNA of the CDR3: TGTGCCAGCAGCCAAAAGTACAGCCCAGAGACCCAGTACTTC.

The gene calls are TRBV7-8 and TRBJ2-2; a possible D gene is TRBD1 (6 bases). The V and J ends lost 6 bases and 8 bases respectively, with 31 bases between them. The CDR3 has 19 residues. Germline V gene data show CDR1 as SGHVS and CDR2 as FQNEAQ. The CDR3 is CASSLFYRQAAMVLGELFF. The DNA of the CDR3 is TGTGCCAGCAGTCTGTTTTATCGACAGGCGGCTATGGTCTTGGGGGAGCTGTTTTTT.

The V gene is TRBV14, the J gene TRBJ2-5, with D perhaps TRBD1 or TRBD2 (6 bases each). V was cut by 4 bases and J by 4 bases, with 16 bases left in between. From germline, CDR1 is SGHDN and CDR2 FVKESK. CDR3 length equals 15 residues. The CDR3 DNA sequence: TGTGCCAGCAGCCCCTTGCTAGGAGGGGGAGAGACCCAGTACTTC. This encodes CASSPLLGGGETQYF.

The chain employs TRBV5-1 and TRBJ1-1; no reliable D call. Germline loops: CDR1 SGHRS, CDR2 YFSETQ. The CDR3 loop spans 15 amino acids. V dropped 3 bases and J dropped 9 bases, with 21 bases sitting between them. The CDR3 nucleotides read TGCGCCAGCAGCTCCGAAGTGGCAGTAGCAAAAAAAGCTTTCTTT. This encodes CASSSEVAVAKKAFF.

V usage is TRBV5-6 and J usage is TRBJ2-1; D unclear. Trimming took 4 bases from V and 5 from J, leaving 19 bases between them. CDR1 is SGHDT and CDR2 is YYEEEE in the germline V gene. The CDR3 loop spans 16 amino acids. This CDR3 reads CASSVRFTNKHNEQFF. CDR3 sequence (DNA): TGTGCCAGCAGCGTGAGATTCACCAACAAACACAATGAGCAGTTCTTC. Combining the CDR3 with reference TRBV5-6 and TRBJ2-1 gives the whole variable domain DAGVTQSPTHLIKTRGQQVTLRCSPKSGHDTVSWYQQALGQGPQFIFQYYEEEERQRGNFPDRFSGHQFPNYSSELNVNALLLGDSALYLCASSVRFTNKHNEQFFGPGTRLTVL.

This clone is a singleton in its sample. This chain uses TRBV6-1 with TRBJ2-7; 12 positions match TRBD1. The V and J ends lost 4 bases and 5 bases, in that order; junction bases with no gene match: 6. CDR1 and CDR2 (germline): MNHNS, SASEGT. The CDR3 sequence is 15 residues long. The CDR3 DNA reads as TGTGCCAGCAGTGTACCCGGGACAGGGGGCAACGAGCAGTACTTC. This translates into CASSVPGTGGNEQYF.

The chain combines TRBV19 with TRBJ2-3, with 13 bases lining up with TRBD2. The V segment lost 4 bases and the J segment 4 bases; nucleotides outside the gene matches: 2. The CDR3 is 15 amino acids. Germline CDR1 is LNHDA and CDR2 is SQIVND (reference sequence). DNA of the CDR3: TGTGCCAGTAGTAGGGGACTAGCGGGGTCAGATACGCAGTATTTT. This gives the protein CASSRGLAGSDTQYF.

The chain employs TRBV10-3 and TRBJ2-3; the D gene is possibly TRBD2 (5 bases). This CDR3 has 14 amino acids. V was trimmed by 4 bases and J by 2 bases, leaving 10 bases between them. CDR1 is ENHRY, CDR2 SYGVKD, per germline. CDR3 in DNA: TGTGCCATCAGTGGAGGGCCCGTCACAGATACGCAGTATTTT. This sequence encodes CAISGGPVTDTQYF.

This clone was seen a few times. V usage is TRBV9 and J usage is TRBJ1-2; 8 positions agree with TRBD1. CDR3 length: 14 amino acids. Germline V gives CDR1 SGDLS, CDR2 YYNGEE. With 3 bases clipped from V and 0 bases from J, the junction kept 1 base outside the gene matches. For the CDR3, the DNA is TGTGCCAGCAGCGGGGGACAGGCTAACTATGGCTACACCTTC. Translated, it gives CASSGGQANYGYTF.

This clone was observed once. The rearrangement links TRBV9 to TRBJ1-6, with unresolved D. CDR3 size: 15 residues. Trimming removed 4 bases at V and 7 bases at J, with 15 bases between. Germline lookup yields CDR1 SGDLS and CDR2 YYNGEE. CDR3 DNA sequence: TGTGCCAGCAGCCCCCGTGTAAATCCCAATTCACCCCTCCACTTT. Residues: CASSPRVNPNSPLHF.

This clone was seen more than once but under ten times. The rearrangement uses TRBV6-5 and TRBJ2-7; D ambiguous. V was trimmed by 5 bases and J by 7 bases, leaving 12 bases between them. CDR1 and CDR2 from the germline V gene are MNHEY and SVGAGI. There are 12 residues in the CDR3. The CDR3 DNA is TGTGCCAGCAGTAGCCTGGGGAAGGAGCAGTACTTC. This sequence encodes CASSSLGKEQYF.

The chain employs TRBV5-5 and TRBJ2-7; unclear D gene. CDR1 is SGHKS, CDR2 YYEKEE, per germline (reference sequence). Between the trimmed V and J ends, which lost 4 bases and 0 bases, there was a span of 8 bases. CDR3 length: 13 amino acids. This CDR3 is CASSPYGSYEQYF. CDR3 in DNA: TGTGCCAGCAGCCCGTATGGCTCCTACGAGCAGTACTTC.

The V gene is TRBV10-3, the J gene TRBJ2-1; TRBD2 matches at 12 bases. The germline gives CDR1 ENHRY, CDR2 SYGVKD. V lost 7 bases to trimming and J lost 9 bases; unmatched junction nucleotides: 7. The CDR3 consists of 14 residues. In nucleotides, the CDR3 is TGTGCCATCAAGGAGACTAGCGGGAGTACTGAGCAGTTCTTC. The encoded protein is CAIKETSGSTEQFF.